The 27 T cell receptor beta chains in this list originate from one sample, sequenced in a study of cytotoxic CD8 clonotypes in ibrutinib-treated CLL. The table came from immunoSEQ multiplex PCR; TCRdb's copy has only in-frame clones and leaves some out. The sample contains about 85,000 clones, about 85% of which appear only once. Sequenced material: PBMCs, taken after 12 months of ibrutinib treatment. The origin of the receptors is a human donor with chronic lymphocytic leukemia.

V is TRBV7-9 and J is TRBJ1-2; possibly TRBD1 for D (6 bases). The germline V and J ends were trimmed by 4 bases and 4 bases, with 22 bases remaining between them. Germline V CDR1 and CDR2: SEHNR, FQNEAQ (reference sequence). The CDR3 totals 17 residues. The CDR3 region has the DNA TGTGCCAGCAGCTCGTCAGGGGCGACAGTTCCTCTCTATGGCTACACCTTC. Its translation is CASSSSGATVPLYGYTF.

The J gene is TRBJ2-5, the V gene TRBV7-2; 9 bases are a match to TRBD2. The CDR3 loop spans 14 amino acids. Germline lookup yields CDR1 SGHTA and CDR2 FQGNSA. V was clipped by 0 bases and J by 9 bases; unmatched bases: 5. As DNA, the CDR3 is TGTGCCAGCAGCTTAGCGCTGGGCGGGAGGGCCCAGTACTTC. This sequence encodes CASSLALGGRAQYF.

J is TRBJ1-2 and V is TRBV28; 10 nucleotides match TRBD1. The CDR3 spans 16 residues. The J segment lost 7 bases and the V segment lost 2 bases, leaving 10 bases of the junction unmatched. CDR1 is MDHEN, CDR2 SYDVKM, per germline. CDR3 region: CASSLGTGVWSRGYTF. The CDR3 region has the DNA TGTGCCAGCAGTTTAGGGACAGGGGTTTGGAGCCGTGGCTACACCTTC.

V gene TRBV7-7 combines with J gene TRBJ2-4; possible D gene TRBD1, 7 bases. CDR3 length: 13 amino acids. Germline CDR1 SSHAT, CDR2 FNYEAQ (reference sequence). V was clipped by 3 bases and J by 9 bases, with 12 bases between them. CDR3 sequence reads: CASSLQGGGIQYF. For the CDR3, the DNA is TGTGCCAGCAGCTTGCAGGGGGGAGGCATTCAGTACTTC.

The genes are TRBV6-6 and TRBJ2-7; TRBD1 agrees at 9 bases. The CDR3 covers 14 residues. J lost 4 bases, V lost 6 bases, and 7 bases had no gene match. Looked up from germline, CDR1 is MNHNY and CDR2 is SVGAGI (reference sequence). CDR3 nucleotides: TGTGCCAGCAGGGGACAGGGAGGGCAGTACGAGCAGTACTTC. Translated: CASRGQGGQYEQYF.

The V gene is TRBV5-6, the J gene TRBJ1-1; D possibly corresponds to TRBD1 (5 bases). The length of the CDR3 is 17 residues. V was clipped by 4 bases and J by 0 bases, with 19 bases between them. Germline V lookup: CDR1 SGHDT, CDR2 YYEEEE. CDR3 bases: TGTGCCAGCAGCCCCGGATGGGGGTACACCCTGAACACTGAAGCTTTCTTT. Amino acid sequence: CASSPGWGYTLNTEAFF.

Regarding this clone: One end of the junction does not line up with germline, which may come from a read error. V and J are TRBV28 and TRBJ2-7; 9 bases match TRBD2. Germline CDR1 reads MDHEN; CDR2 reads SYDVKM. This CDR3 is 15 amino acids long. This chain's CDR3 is CASSPRGGLAYGQYF. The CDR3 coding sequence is TGTGCCAGCAGCCCAAGGGGGGGACTAGCTTACGGGCAGTACTTC.

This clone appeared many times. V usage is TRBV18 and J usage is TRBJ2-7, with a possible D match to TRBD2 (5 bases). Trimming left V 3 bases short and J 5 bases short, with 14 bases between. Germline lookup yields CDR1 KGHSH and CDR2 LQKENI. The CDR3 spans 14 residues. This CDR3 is CASSPISGYHEQYF. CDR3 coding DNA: TGTGCCAGCTCACCTATCTCGGGGTATCACGAGCAGTACTTC.

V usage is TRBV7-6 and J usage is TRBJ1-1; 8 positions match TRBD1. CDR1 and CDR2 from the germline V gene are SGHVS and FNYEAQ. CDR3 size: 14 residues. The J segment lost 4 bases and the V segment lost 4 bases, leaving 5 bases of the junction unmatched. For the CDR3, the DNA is TGTGCCAGCAGCTCCAACACAGGGGGCACTGAAGCTTTCTTT. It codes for CASSSNTGGTEAFF.

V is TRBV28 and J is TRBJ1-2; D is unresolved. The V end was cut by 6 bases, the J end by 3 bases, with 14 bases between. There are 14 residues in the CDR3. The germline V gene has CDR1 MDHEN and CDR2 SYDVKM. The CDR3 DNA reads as TGTGCCAGCAGCCCCAGTTGGGCGCACTATGGCTACACCTTC. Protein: CASSPSWAHYGYTF.

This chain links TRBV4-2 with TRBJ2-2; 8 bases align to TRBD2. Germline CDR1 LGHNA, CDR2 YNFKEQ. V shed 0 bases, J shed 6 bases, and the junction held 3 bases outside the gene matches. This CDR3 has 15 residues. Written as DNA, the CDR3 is TGTGCCAGCAGCCAAGATCGCGGGGGGTCCGGGGAGCTGTTTTTT. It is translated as CASSQDRGGSGELFF.

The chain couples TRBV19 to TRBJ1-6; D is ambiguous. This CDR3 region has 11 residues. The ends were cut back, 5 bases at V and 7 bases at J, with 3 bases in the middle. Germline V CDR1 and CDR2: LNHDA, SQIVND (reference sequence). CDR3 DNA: TGTGCCAGTAGTGGGAATTCACCCCTCCACTTT. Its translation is CASSGNSPLHF.

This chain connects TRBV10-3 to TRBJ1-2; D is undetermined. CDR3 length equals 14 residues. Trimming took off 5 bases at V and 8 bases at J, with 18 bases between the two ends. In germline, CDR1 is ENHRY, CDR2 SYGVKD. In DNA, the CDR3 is TGTGCCATCAGTTGGTCGGGGAGCCAGACCGGCTACACCTTC. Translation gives CAISWSGSQTGYTF.

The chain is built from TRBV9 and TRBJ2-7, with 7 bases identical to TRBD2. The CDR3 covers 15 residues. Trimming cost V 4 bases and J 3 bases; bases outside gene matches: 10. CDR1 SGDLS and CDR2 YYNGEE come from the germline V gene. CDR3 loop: CASSLGGASGYEQYF. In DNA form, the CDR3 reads TGTGCCAGCAGCCTAGGCGGGGCTAGCGGCTACGAGCAGTACTTC.

As DNA, the CDR3 is TGTGCCACCAGAGCGCCCTCGGATGAGCAGTTCTTC. Protein product: CATRAPSDEQFF. The chain joins TRBV15 to TRBJ2-1; D uncertain. The V gene lost 6 bases and the J gene lost 8 bases, with 11 bases spanning the gap. The CDR3 is 12 amino acids. Germline loops: CDR1 LNHNV, CDR2 YYDKDF (reference sequence).

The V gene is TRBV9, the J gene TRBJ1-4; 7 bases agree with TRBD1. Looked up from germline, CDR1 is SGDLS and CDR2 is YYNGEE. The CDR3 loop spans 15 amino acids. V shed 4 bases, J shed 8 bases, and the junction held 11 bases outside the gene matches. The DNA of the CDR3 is TGTGCCAGCAGCCCCGACACGACAGGGAACGAAAAACTGTTTTTT. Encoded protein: CASSPDTTGNEKLFF.

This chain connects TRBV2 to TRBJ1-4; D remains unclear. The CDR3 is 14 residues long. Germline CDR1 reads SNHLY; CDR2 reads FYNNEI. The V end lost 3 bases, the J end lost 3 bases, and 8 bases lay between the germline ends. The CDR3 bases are TGTGCCAGCAGTGAGGGTGCCGCTAATGAAAAACTGTTTTTT. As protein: CASSEGAANEKLFF. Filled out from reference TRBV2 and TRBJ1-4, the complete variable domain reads EPEVTQTPSHQVTQMGQEVILRCVPISNHLYFYWYRQILGQKVEFLVSFYNNEISEKSEIFDDQFSVERPDGSNFTLKIRSTKLEDSAMYFCASSEGAANEKLFFGSGTQLSVL.

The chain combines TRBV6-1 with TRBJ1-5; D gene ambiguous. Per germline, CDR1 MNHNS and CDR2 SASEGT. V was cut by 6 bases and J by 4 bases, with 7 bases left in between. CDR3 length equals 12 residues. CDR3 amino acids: CASRPPNQPQHF. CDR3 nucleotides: TGTGCCAGCAGGCCCCCGAATCAGCCCCAGCATTTT.

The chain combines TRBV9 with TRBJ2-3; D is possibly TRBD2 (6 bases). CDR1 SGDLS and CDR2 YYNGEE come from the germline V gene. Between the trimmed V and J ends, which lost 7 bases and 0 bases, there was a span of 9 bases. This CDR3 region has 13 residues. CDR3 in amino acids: CASRGASTDTQYF. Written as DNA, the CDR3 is TGTGCCAGCCGCGGGGCTAGCACAGATACGCAGTATTTT.

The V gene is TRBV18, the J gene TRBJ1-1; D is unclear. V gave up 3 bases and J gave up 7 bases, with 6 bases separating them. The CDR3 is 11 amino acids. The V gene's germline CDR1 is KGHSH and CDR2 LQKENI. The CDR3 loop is CASSPIGEAFF. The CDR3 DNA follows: TGTGCCAGCTCACCCATCGGTGAAGCTTTCTTT.

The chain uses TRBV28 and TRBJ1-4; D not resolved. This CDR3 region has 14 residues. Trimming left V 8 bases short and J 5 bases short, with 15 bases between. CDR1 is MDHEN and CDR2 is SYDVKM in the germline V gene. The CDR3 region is CASHSWRENEKLFF. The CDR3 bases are TGTGCCAGCCACAGTTGGCGGGAGAATGAAAAACTGTTTTTT.

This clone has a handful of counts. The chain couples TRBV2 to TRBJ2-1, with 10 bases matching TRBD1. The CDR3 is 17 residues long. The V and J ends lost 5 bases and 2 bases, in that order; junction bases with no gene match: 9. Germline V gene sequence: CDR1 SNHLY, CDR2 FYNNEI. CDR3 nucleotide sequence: TGTGCCAGCAGTCCTCCGTCGACAGGGGGCGCCTACAATGAGCAGTTCTTC. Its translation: CASSPPSTGGAYNEQFF.

The CDR3 DNA sequence: TGTGCCAGTCACTCGACTAGCGGGAGTTACAATGAGCAGTTCTTC. Its translation is CASHSTSGSYNEQFF. The chain carries TRBV19 and TRBJ2-1; TRBD2 aligns across 12 bases. Germline CDR1 reads LNHDA; CDR2 reads SQIVND (reference sequence). V was clipped by 8 bases and J by 4 bases; unmatched bases: 6. The CDR3 loop spans 15 amino acids.

In nucleotides, the CDR3 is TGTGCCAGCAGCTTAGCGCAGGCGGGTGAGCAGTTCTTC. This sequence encodes CASSLAQAGEQFF. The chain is built from TRBV11-1 and TRBJ2-1; D might be TRBD2 (5 bases). With 0 bases removed from V and 9 bases from J, the gap between germline ends came to 9 bases. Germline CDR1 is SGHAT and CDR2 is FQDESV (reference sequence). This CDR3 spans 13 amino acids.

The CDR3 sequence is CASSSRRQGPHSGANVLTF. DNA for the CDR3: TGTGCCAGCAGCTCCCGACGTCAGGGCCCGCATTCCGGGGCCAACGTCCTGACTTTC. The chain couples TRBV7-6 to TRBJ2-6; TRBD1 is a possible D gene (5 bases). Germline loops: CDR1 SGHVS, CDR2 FNYEAQ. The CDR3 runs 19 residues. Trimming took 4 bases from V and 4 from J, leaving 23 bases between them.

Written as DNA, the CDR3 is TGTGCCAGCAGCCAAGACAGCTATGGCTACACCTTC. It specifies CASSQDSYGYTF. The chain uses TRBV5-4 and TRBJ1-2; TRBD1 might be the D (5 bases). The CDR3 length is 12 residues. The V gene lost 4 bases and the J gene lost 4 bases, with 8 bases spanning the gap. Looked up from germline, CDR1 is SGHNT and CDR2 is YYREEE (reference sequence).

The CDR3 nucleotides are TGTGCCAGCCGACGGCCGAAGGTGGGGGGCGGAAAACTGTTTTTT. Amino acid sequence: CASRRPKVGGGKLFF. The V call is TRBV28, the J call TRBJ1-4; a weak D match, TRBD1 (6 bases). Trimming cost V 8 bases and J 10 bases, with 23 bases left between them. The CDR3 is 15 amino acids. Germline V CDR1 and CDR2: MDHEN, SYDVKM.